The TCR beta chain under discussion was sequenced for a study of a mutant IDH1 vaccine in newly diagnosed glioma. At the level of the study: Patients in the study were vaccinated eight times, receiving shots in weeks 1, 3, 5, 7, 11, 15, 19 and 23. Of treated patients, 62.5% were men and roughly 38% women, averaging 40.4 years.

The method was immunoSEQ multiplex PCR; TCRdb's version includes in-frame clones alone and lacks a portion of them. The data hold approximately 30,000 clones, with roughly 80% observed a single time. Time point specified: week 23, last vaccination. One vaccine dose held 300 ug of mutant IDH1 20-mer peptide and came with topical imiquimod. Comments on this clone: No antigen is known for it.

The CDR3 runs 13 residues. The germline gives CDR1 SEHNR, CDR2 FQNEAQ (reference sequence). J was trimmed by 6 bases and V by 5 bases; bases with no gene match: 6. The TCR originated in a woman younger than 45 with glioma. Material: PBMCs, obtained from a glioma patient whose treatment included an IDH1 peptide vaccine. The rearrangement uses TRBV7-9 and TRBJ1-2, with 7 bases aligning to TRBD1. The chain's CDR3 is CASSPQGPDGYTF. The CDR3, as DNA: TGTGCCAGCAGCCCACAGGGGCCGGATGGCTACACCTTC.